The 22 T cell receptor beta chains below come from one sample, sequenced in a study of T cell changes during pregnancy in multiple sclerosis. Repertoires were generated with immunoSEQ multiplex PCR, while TCRdb's copy carries only in-frame clones and drops some. The sample contains about 26,000 clones, about 88% of which appear only once. The sequencing used CD8+ T cells from peripheral blood mononuclear cells, collected in the second trimester of pregnancy. All receptors derive from a female donor with multiple sclerosis, enrolled in a pregnancy study.

The J gene is TRBJ2-3, the V gene TRBV9; TRBD2 matches at 8 bases. This CDR3 contains 17 residues. Germline CDR1 reads SGDLS; CDR2 reads YYNGEE. The junction had 17 bases not matched to a gene; V was cut back by 7 bases and J by 4 bases. The CDR3 DNA reads as TGTGCCAGCTTTCCGACTTCGAGGGCCGGGGGGGCAGATACGCAGTATTTT. It specifies CASFPTSRAGGADTQYF.

This rearrangement joins TRBV16 to TRBJ1-1; 7 nucleotides line up with TRBD1. Looked up from germline, CDR1 is KGHSY and CDR2 is FQNENV. The CDR3 totals 13 residues. V shed 6 bases, J shed 0 bases, and the junction held 1 base outside the gene matches. The CDR3 loop is CASRGQLNTEAFF. CDR3 DNA sequence: TGTGCCAGCAGGGGACAGTTGAACACTGAAGCTTTCTTT.

The chain recombines TRBV7-9 with TRBJ1-2, with TRBD1 matching 11 bases. Trimming took 5 bases from V and 8 from J; bases not matched to a gene: 13. Per germline, CDR1 SEHNR and CDR2 FQNEAQ (reference sequence). This CDR3 region has 16 residues. As DNA, the CDR3 is TGTGCCAGCAGCGCCGGGACAGGGGGACCAATCGGGGGCTACACCTTC. As protein: CASSAGTGGPIGGYTF.

The V and J genes are TRBV29-1 and TRBJ1-2; 9 bases match TRBD1. CDR3 length equals 14 residues. In germline, CDR1 is SQVTM, CDR2 ANQGSEA. Trimming cost V 8 bases and J 0 bases; bases outside gene matches: 7. The CDR3 bases are TGCAGCTCAAGGACAGGGGCCTCTAACTATGGCTACACCTTC. It codes for CSSRTGASNYGYTF.

J is TRBJ1-3 and V is TRBV6-1; perhaps TRBD1 as D (6 bases). The germline V gene encodes CDR1 MNHNS and CDR2 SASEGT. Trimming removed 1 base at V and 6 bases at J, with 13 bases between. The CDR3 consists of 15 residues. The CDR3 loop is CASSEGWGLENTIYF. DNA of the CDR3: TGTGCCAGCAGTGAAGGGTGGGGGCTCGAAAACACCATATATTTT.

The chain uses TRBV7-9 and TRBJ1-2; D is uncertain. Per the germline V gene, CDR1 is SEHNR and CDR2 is FQNEAQ (reference sequence). The CDR3 loop spans 17 amino acids. The V and J ends lost 2 bases and 0 bases respectively, with 16 bases between them. The CDR3 reads CASSLTEAGSTNYGYTF. CDR3 in DNA: TGTGCCAGCAGCTTAACGGAAGCGGGCAGTACTAACTATGGCTACACCTTC.

The chain joins TRBV7-6 to TRBJ2-1; possible D gene TRBD2, 7 bases. Germline V CDR1 and CDR2: SGHVS, FNYEAQ. The V gene lost 3 bases and the J gene lost 3 bases, with 12 bases spanning the gap. This CDR3 region has 15 residues. As DNA, the CDR3 is TGTGCCAGCAGCTTGGGGGGGGCAGACTACAATGAGCAGTTCTTC. It yields the protein CASSLGGADYNEQFF.

The CDR3 DNA reads as TGTGCCAGCAGCATCTCCCGGACAGCCCGGGCGCCCCAGCATTTT. Amino acid sequence: CASSISRTARAPQHF. This chain connects TRBV7-8 to TRBJ1-5; TRBD1 is a possible D gene (6 bases). The germline V gene encodes CDR1 SGHVS and CDR2 FQNEAQ. Trimming left V 5 bases short and J 9 bases short, with 20 bases between. This CDR3 spans 15 amino acids. The complete variable domain, with remaining parts taken from reference TRBV7-8 and TRBJ1-5, reads GAGVSQSPRYKVAKRGQDVALRCDPISGHVSLFWYQQALGQGPEFLTYFQNEAQLDKSGLPSDRFFAERPEGSVSTLKIQRTQQEDSAVYLCASSISRTARAPQHFGDGTRLSIL.

The DNA for the CDR3 is TGCAGTGCCAGCTACAATGAGCAGTTCTTC. Amino acids: CSASYNEQFF. The chain couples TRBV20-1 to TRBJ2-1; D is ambiguous. Per the germline V gene, CDR1 is DFQATT and CDR2 is SNEGSKA (reference sequence). V lost 6 bases to trimming and J lost 3 bases, with 3 bases between them. The CDR3 totals 10 residues.

This chain connects TRBV6-4 to TRBJ2-7, with TRBD2 matching 9 bases. The germline CDR1 and CDR2 sequences are MRHNA and SNTAGT. The CDR3 loop spans 15 amino acids. J lost 0 bases, V lost 5 bases, and 5 bases had no gene match. The CDR3 sequence is CASSKDSGSSYEQYF. CDR3 sequence (DNA): TGTGCCAGCAGTAAAGATAGCGGGAGCTCCTACGAGCAGTACTTC.

In DNA, the CDR3 is TGTGCCAGCAGTTCGGATGGGACAGGGGTCTATGGCTACACCTTC. This codes for CASSSDGTGVYGYTF. The chain couples TRBV28 to TRBJ1-2, with 10 bases matching TRBD1. J lost 4 bases, V lost 4 bases, and 6 bases had no gene match. Germline V gives CDR1 MDHEN, CDR2 SYDVKM. The CDR3 loop spans 15 amino acids.

In its sample, this clone was seen a few times. The chain couples TRBV4-3 to TRBJ2-1, with TRBD2 matching over 13 bases. The V and J ends lost 5 bases and 4 bases, in that order; junction bases with no gene match: 2. Germline CDR1 is LGHNA and CDR2 is YSLEER. The CDR3 runs to 15 residues. The CDR3 DNA reads TGCGCCAGCAGCGTGGGACTAGCGGGATACAATGAGCAGTTCTTC. This gives the protein CASSVGLAGYNEQFF.

J is TRBJ2-7 and V is TRBV6-5; possibly TRBD1 for D (6 bases). The V gene lost 2 bases and the J gene lost 4 bases, with 15 bases spanning the gap. The germline V gene encodes CDR1 MNHEY and CDR2 SVGAGI. The CDR3 consists of 15 residues. The CDR3 loop is CASSYATGATYEQYF. The CDR3 nucleotides read TGTGCCAGCAGTTACGCGACAGGAGCGACTTACGAGCAGTACTTC.

The V and J genes are TRBV4-1 and TRBJ2-1; 7 bases line up with TRBD2. After removal of 0 bases from V and 2 bases from J, the junction contained 4 bases not matched to a gene. The germline V gene has CDR1 MGHRA and CDR2 YSYEKL. The CDR3 is made up of 16 amino acids. This chain's CDR3 is CASSQELARTYNEQFF. The CDR3 nucleotides read TGCGCCAGCAGCCAAGAACTAGCGAGGACCTACAATGAGCAGTTCTTC.

This chain connects TRBV5-5 to TRBJ2-7; 9 bases are a match to TRBD2. V gave up 4 bases and J gave up 7 bases; unmatched junction bases: 9. Germline V gene sequence: CDR1 SGHKS, CDR2 YYEKEE (reference sequence). The CDR3 is 14 residues long. The DNA of the CDR3 is TGTGCCAGCAGCCAAATAGCGGGGGCCCCGGAGCAGTACTTC. It specifies CASSQIAGAPEQYF.

V and J are TRBV5-6 and TRBJ2-1, with TRBD2 matching 9 bases. J lost 4 bases, V lost 7 bases, and 6 bases had no gene match. This CDR3 has 14 residues. Germline V gene data show CDR1 as SGHDT and CDR2 as YYEEEE. The CDR3 DNA follows: TGTGCCAGCCTTAGCGGGGGAAGATACAATGAGCAGTTCTTC. Protein sequence: CASLSGGRYNEQFF. Complete variable domain (other parts from reference TRBV5-6 and TRBJ2-1): DAGVTQSPTHLIKTRGQQVTLRCSPKSGHDTVSWYQQALGQGPQFIFQYYEEEERQRGNFPDRFSGHQFPNYSSELNVNALLLGDSALYLCASLSGGRYNEQFFGPGTRLTVL.

The chain combines TRBV29-1 with TRBJ2-5; TRBD2 is a possible D gene (5 bases). CDR1 SQVTM and CDR2 ANQGSEA come from the germline V gene. The ends were cut back, 5 bases at V and 2 bases at J, with 12 bases in the middle. The CDR3 sequence is 13 residues long. As DNA, the CDR3 is TGCAGCGTTTGGCCGGGAAGACAAGAGACCCAGTACTTC. It is translated as CSVWPGRQETQYF.

The V call is TRBV28, the J call TRBJ2-1; TRBD1 matches at 8 bases. Trimming at V came to 6 bases and at J to 9 bases, leaving 4 bases not matched to a gene. The CDR3 contains 12 residues. The germline V gene has CDR1 MDHEN and CDR2 SYDVKM. The CDR3 loop is CASREQGVEQFF. The DNA of the CDR3 is TGTGCCAGCAGGGAACAGGGGGTTGAGCAGTTCTTC.

The rearrangement uses TRBV7-2 and TRBJ2-7; 7 positions agree with TRBD2. Trimming removed 5 bases from V and 0 bases from J; junction bases left unmatched: 10. CDR1 is SGHTA and CDR2 is FQGNSA in the germline V gene. The CDR3 contains 16 residues. The CDR3 here is CASSATGRTSSYEQYF. The CDR3 nucleotides read TGTGCCAGCAGCGCGACGGGTCGGACTAGCTCCTACGAGCAGTACTTC.

This clone has a handful of counts. J is TRBJ2-2 and V is TRBV6-4; D is unresolved. The CDR3 is made up of 13 amino acids. The V and J ends lost 0 bases and 5 bases respectively, with 4 bases between them. The germline V gene encodes CDR1 MRHNA and CDR2 SNTAGT. CDR3 coding DNA: TGTGCCAGCAGTGACTCAGAGACCGGGGAGCTGTTTTTT. Translation gives CASSDSETGELFF.

CDR3 in DNA: TGTGCCAGATTCCTCCGACAGGCTCGAATTAGGATTCAGCATTTT. This gives the protein CARFLRQARIRIQHF. The chain links TRBV6-4 to TRBJ1-5; possible D gene TRBD1, 6 bases. The germline V and J ends were trimmed by 9 bases and 13 bases, with 28 bases remaining between them. Germline V CDR1 and CDR2: MRHNA, SNTAGT. The CDR3 runs 15 residues.

The V gene is TRBV4-1, the J gene TRBJ2-7, with a tentative D call TRBD2 (6 bases). In germline, CDR1 is MGHRA, CDR2 YSYEKL. CDR3 size: 16 residues. V was pared by 0 bases and J by 4 bases, with 16 bases between. The CDR3 loop is CASSQDRDFAAYEQYF. DNA for the CDR3: TGCGCCAGCAGCCAAGACCGGGACTTCGCTGCATACGAGCAGTACTTC.